Listed below are T cell receptor beta chains from one sample, sequenced in a study of T cells in Graves' hyperthyroidism and ophthalmopathy. Each CDR3 protein is one row after TCRdb ran MiXCR on the multiplex PCR reads. In the table there are about 760,000 distinct CDR3 sequences, around 40% of which are singletons. The sample comprised blood. Source of these receptors: a woman aged 35 to 49 with Graves' hyperthyroidism. Each CDR3 is given with its conserved first and last residue. The D gene is left open where the match is weak. Clone size is not always given. Where it is, it says once, few, many or a class for expanded clones.

TRBJ2-6 | few | - | TRBV11-2 | CASSHSPHPRAGANVLTF | TGTGCCAGCAGCCACTCCCCACACCCGAGGGCTGGGGCCAACGTCCTGACTTTC
TRBJ1-3 | - | - | TRBV7-9 | CASSLRGWAGNTIYF | TGTGCCAGCAGCTTGAGGGGTTGGGCTGGAAACACCATATATTTT
TRBJ1-1 | many | TRBD1 | TRBV7-8 | CASSPQGGITEAFF | TGTGCCAGCAGCCCACAGGGGGGGATCACTGAAGCTTTCTTT
TRBJ2-5 | few | TRBD1 | TRBV11-2 | CASSPGQGGDETQYF | TGTGCCAGCAGCCCAGGACAGGGCGGCGATGAGACCCAGTACTTC
TRBJ2-5 | many | TRBD2 | TRBV9 | CASSVVAREDQETQYF | TGTGCCAGCAGCGTAGTTGCGCGGGAGGACCAAGAGACCCAGTACTTC
TRBJ2-5 | - | - | TRBV7-6 | CASSWGLDKETQYF | TGTGCCAGCAGTTGGGGACTCGATAAAGAGACCCAGTACTTC
TRBJ2-3 | - | TRBD1 | TRBV10-3 | CAIQDRGLADTQYF | TGTGCCATCCAGGACAGGGGGCTCGCAGATACGCAGTATTTT
TRBJ2-7 | many | TRBD2 | TRBV7-8 | CASSLEAGDLDEQYF | TGTGCCAGCAGCTTAGAAGCGGGGGACTTGGACGAGCAGTACTTC
TRBJ2-7 | many | TRBD1 | TRBV7-2 | CASSRTGGGDEQYF | TGTGCCAGCAGCCGGACAGGGGGCGGAGATGAGCAGTACTTC
TRBJ1-5 | - | - | TRBV6-5 | CASREQLGNSNQPQHF | TGTGCCAGCAGAGAACAGCTGGGTAATAGCAATCAGCCCCAGCATTTT
TRBJ2-7 | - | TRBD1 | TRBV7-3 | CASSQDRDSRHSYEQYF | TGCGCCAGCAGCCAAGACCGGGACAGCCGCCACTCCTACGAGCAGTACTTC
TRBJ2-5 | - | - | TRBV10-3 | CAISGTYEETQYF | TGTGCCATCAGCGGGACTTATGAAGAGACCCAGTACTTC
TRBJ2-7 | - | - | TRBV2 | CASTASGAHEQYF | TGTGCCAGCACCGCTTCAGGGGCCCACGAGCAGTACTTC
TRBJ2-1 | - | TRBD2 | TRBV10-2 | CATAKTNGRGSETQFF | TGCGCCACCGCTAAAACCAACGGGCGGGGGTCGGAGACCCAGTTCTTC
TRBJ1-1 | many | - | TRBV6-5 | CASSLQANTEAFF | TGTGCCAGCAGCCTGCAAGCGAACACTGAAGCTTTCTTT
TRBJ1-5 | few | - | TRBV28 | CASSLVSGGNQPQHF | TGTGCCAGCAGTTTGGTATCGGGGGGCAATCAGCCCCAGCATTTT
TRBJ2-5 | many | - | TRBV7-9 | CASSLDNAYSAETQYF | TGTGCCAGCAGCCTGGACAACGCCTATTCTGCGGAGACCCAGTACTTC
TRBJ2-2 | many | - | TRBV10-3 | CAISEAGSASTGELFF | TGTGCCATCAGTGAGGCCGGGAGTGCCAGCACCGGGGAGCTGTTTTTT
TRBJ1-6 | - | - | TRBV10-3 | CASTPPGGGSPLHF | TGTGCCAGCACCCCCCCCGGGGGGGGTTCACCCCTCCACTTT
TRBJ1-1 | - | - | TRBV6-5 | CASSDPSPEAFF | TGTGCCAGCAGTGACCCCTCTCCTGAAGCTTTCTTT
TRBJ1-3 | - | TRBD1 | TRBV4-1 | CASSQEAVRQGTSGNTIYF | TGCGCCAGCAGCCAAGAGGCGGTCCGACAGGGGACCTCTGGAAACACCATATATTTT
TRBJ2-5 | many | - | TRBV2 | CASGGQAETQYF | TGTGCCAGTGGGGGACAAGCGGAGACCCAGTACTTC
TRBJ2-1 | - | TRBD1 | TRBV19 | CASSTGQGVFDNEQFF | TGTGCCAGTAGTACGGGACAGGGGGTCTTCGACAATGAGCAGTTCTTC
TRBJ2-7 | few | - | TRBV7-6 | CASSPRVPGVYEQYF | TGTGCCAGCAGCCCTCGGGTGCCAGGGGTTTACGAGCAGTACTTC
TRBJ1-5 | many | TRBD1 | TRBV7-6 | CASSLNRGGQPQHF | TGTGCCAGCAGCTTGAACAGGGGAGGTCAGCCCCAGCATTTT
TRBJ1-1 | few | - | TRBV2 | CASSAPTEAFF | TGTGCCAGCAGTGCGCCCACTGAAGCTTTCTTT
TRBJ2-7 | many | - | TRBV7-9 | CASSLANRYEQYF | TGTGCCAGCAGCTTAGCGAATCGGTACGAGCAGTACTTC
TRBJ2-5 | - | - | TRBV7-9 | CASSFQGGRETQYF | TGTGCCAGCAGCTTTCAAGGGGGGAGGGAGACCCAGTACTTC
TRBJ1-2 | few | - | TRBV6-6 | CASSPWTVNYGYTF | TGTGCCAGCAGCCCCTGGACTGTTAACTATGGCTACACCTTC
TRBJ1-5 | few | - | TRBV13 | CASSLSPWGDQPQHF | TGTGCCAGCAGCCTTTCCCCGTGGGGGGATCAGCCCCAGCATTTT
TRBJ1-6 | - | - | TRBV7-9 | CASSRAGTTNSPLHF | TGTGCCAGCAGCAGAGCCGGGACAACTAATTCACCCCTCCACTTT
TRBJ2-6 | many | TRBD2 | TRBV7-9 | CASSSPGGPLLANVLTF | TGTGCCAGCAGCTCGCCGGGAGGGCCGCTTTTGGCCAACGTCCTGACTTTC
TRBJ2-6 | - | TRBD1 | TRBV6-6 | CASSSLGQGARGANVLTF | TGTGCCAGCAGTTCCCTGGGACAGGGGGCGCGTGGGGCCAACGTCCTGACTTTC